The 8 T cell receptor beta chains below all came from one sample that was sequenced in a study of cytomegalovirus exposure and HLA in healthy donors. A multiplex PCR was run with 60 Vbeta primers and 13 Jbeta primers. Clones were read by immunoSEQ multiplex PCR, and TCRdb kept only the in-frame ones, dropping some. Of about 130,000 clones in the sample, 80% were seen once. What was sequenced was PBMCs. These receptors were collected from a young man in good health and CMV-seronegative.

The chain's CDR3 is CASSIDRMNTEAFF. As DNA, the CDR3 is TGTGCCAGTAGTATCGACAGGATGAACACTGAAGCTTTCTTT. The J gene is TRBJ1-1, the V gene TRBV19, with D maybe TRBD1 (6 bases). Trimming shortened V by 3 bases and J by 0 bases, and 8 bases separated the two germline ends. The germline V gene encodes CDR1 LNHDA and CDR2 SQIVND (reference sequence). This CDR3 has 14 amino acids.

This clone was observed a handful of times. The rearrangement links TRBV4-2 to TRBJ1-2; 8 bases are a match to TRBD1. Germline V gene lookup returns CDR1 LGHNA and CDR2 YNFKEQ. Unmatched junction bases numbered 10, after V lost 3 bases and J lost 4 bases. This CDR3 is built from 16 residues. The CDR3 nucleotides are TGTGCCAGCAGCCATGGCCAGGGGGCAGGAGGCTATGGCTACACCTTC. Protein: CASSHGQGAGGYGYTF.

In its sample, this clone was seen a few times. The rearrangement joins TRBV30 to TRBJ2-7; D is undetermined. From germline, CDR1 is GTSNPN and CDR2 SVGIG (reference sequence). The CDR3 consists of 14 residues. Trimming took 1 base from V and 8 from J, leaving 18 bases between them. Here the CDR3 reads CAWSALPNDSKQYF. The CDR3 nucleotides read TGTGCCTGGAGTGCACTCCCCAACGATAGCAAGCAGTACTTC. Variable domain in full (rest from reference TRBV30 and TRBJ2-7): SQTIHQWPATLVQPVGSPLSLECTVEGTSNPNLYWYRQAAGRGLQLLFYSVGIGQISSEVPQNLSASRPQDRQFILSSKKLLLSDSGFYLCAWSALPNDSKQYFGPGTRLTVT.

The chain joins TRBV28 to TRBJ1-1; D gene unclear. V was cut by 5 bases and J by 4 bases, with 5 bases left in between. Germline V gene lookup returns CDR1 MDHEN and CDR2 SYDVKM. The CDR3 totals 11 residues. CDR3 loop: CASSPRTEAFF. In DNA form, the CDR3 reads TGTGCCAGCAGTCCCCGCACTGAAGCTTTCTTT.

CDR3 loop: CASSLSPQGVSSYEQYF. The CDR3 region has the DNA TGTGCCAGCAGCTTGTCCCCCCAGGGCGTAAGCTCCTACGAGCAGTACTTC. The chain links TRBV5-4 to TRBJ2-7; tentative D call: TRBD1 (5 bases). Trimming left V 1 base short and J 0 bases short, with 17 bases between. The germline CDR1 and CDR2 sequences are SGHNT and YYREEE (reference sequence). The CDR3 totals 17 residues.

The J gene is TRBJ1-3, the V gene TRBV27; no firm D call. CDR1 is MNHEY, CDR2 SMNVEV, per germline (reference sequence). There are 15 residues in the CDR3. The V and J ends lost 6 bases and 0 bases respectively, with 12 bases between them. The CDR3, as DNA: TGTGCCAGCAGACTTTCTCGGGGCTCTGGAAACACCATATATTTT. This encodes CASRLSRGSGNTIYF.

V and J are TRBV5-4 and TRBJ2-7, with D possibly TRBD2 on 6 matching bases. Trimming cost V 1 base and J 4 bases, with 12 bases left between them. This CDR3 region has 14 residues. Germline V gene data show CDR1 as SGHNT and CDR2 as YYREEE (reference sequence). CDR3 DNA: TGTGCCAGCAGCTTGTTCAACGGGGGATACGAGCAGTACTTC. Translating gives CASSLFNGGYEQYF.

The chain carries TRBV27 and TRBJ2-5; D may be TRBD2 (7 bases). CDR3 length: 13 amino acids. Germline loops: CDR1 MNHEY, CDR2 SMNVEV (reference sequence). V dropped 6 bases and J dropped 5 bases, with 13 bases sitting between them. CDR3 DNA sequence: TGTGCCAGCAGACCGGGGGGCGGGGAGACCCAGTACTTC. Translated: CASRPGGGETQYF.